Given below is one T cell receptor (beta chain) in context. The CDR3 has 15 amino acids. V trimming: 5 bases; J trimming: 0 bases; junction bases outside the gene matches: 3. CDR1 is WSHSY and CDR2 is SAAADI in the germline V gene. These data come from a study of blood T cell repertoires in COVID-19. At the level of the study: Acute and convalescent COVID-19 samples came from the United States, Italy and Spain.

In the original workflow: Nucleated cell counts were estimated from reference gene primer amplification. The assay was immunoSEQ multiplex PCR, and TCRdb's table has in-frame clones only and misses some. V, J and clone size are taken as reported in that table, and D and trimming were inferred from the DNA itself. The sample yields 200,000 to 250,000 clones, 70% to 90% seen once. The TCR sequence derives from a man aged 45-65 years with acute or convalescent COVID-19. This sequence joins TRBV10-2 and TRBJ2-2; 7 nucleotides line up with TRBD1. Specimen: peripheral blood. The CDR3 bases are TGCGCCAGCAGTAGGACAGGAACGAACACCGGGGAGCTGTTTTTT. It translates to CASSRTGTNTGELFF.